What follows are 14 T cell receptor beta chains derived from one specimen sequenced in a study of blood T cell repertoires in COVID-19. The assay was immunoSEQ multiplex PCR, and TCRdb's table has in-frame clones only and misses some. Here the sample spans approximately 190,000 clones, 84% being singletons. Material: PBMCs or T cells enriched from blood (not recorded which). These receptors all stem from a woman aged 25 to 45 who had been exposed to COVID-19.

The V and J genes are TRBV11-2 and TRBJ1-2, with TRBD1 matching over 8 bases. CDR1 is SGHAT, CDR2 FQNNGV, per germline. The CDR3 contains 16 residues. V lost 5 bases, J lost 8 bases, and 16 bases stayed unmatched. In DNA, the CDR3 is TGTGCCAGCAGCCTCGGGGGCTTCCAGGGGGCCTGGGGCTACACCTTC. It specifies CASSLGGFQGAWGYTF.

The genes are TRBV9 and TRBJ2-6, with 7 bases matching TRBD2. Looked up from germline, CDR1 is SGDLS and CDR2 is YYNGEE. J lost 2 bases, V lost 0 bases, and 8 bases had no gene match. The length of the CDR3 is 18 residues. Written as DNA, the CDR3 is TGTGCCAGCAGCGTAGGCATCGTTCGGGGGGCTGGGGCCAACGTCCTGACTTTC. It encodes CASSVGIVRGAGANVLTF.

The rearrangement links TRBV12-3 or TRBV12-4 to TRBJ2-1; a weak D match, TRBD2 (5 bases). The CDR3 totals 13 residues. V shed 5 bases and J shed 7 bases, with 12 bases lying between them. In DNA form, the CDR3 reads TGTGCCAGCAGTCAACGCGAGCGGAATGAGCAGTTCTTC. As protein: CASSQRERNEQFF.

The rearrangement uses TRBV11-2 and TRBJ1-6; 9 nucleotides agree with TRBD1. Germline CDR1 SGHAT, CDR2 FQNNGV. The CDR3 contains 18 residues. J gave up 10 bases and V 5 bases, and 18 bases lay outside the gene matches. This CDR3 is CASSRPPGQGISASPLHF. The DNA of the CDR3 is TGTGCCAGCAGCAGGCCCCCCGGACAGGGGATATCGGCATCACCCCTCCACTTT.

Written as DNA, the CDR3 is TGTGCCAGCAGTCTGGAGTACACCATATATTTT. Translation: CASSLEYTIYF. The rearrangement joins TRBV12-3 or TRBV12-4 to TRBJ1-3, with D uncertain. Trimming pared 5 bases from V and 8 bases from J, leaving 7 bases between. The CDR3 spans 11 residues.

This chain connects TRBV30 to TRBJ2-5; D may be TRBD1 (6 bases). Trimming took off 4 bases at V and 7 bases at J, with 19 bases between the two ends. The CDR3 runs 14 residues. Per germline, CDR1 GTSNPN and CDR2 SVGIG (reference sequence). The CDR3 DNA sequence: TGTGCCTGGACTGACAGGTCCGATGTAGGGACCCAGTACTTC. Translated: CAWTDRSDVGTQYF.

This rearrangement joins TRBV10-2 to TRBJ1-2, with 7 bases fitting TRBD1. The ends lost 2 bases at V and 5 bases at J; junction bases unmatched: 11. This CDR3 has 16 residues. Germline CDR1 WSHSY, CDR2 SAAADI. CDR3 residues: CASSEGGQSALYGYTF. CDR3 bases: TGCGCCAGCAGTGAGGGGGGACAGTCCGCTCTATATGGCTACACCTTC.

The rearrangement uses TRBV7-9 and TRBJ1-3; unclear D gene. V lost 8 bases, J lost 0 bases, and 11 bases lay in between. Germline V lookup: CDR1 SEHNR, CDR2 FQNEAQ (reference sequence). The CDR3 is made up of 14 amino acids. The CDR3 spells CASARYFSGNTIYF. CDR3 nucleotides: TGTGCCAGCGCCCGCTACTTCTCTGGAAACACCATATATTTT.

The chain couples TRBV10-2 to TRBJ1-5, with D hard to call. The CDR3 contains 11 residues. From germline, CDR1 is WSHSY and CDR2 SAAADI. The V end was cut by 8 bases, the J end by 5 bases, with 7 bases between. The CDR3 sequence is CASGPDQPQHF. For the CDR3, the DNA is TGCGCCAGCGGGCCAGATCAGCCCCAGCATTTT.

The CDR3 loop is CAWSVFPGGSYNSPLHF. DNA for the CDR3: TGTGCCTGGAGTGTATTCCCTGGAGGTAGCTATAATTCACCCCTCCACTTT. This chain uses TRBV30 with TRBJ1-6; no clear D. Germline V gene lookup returns CDR1 GTSNPN and CDR2 SVGIG (reference sequence). Trimming removed 0 bases from V and 3 bases from J, with 15 bases in between. CDR3 length equals 17 residues.

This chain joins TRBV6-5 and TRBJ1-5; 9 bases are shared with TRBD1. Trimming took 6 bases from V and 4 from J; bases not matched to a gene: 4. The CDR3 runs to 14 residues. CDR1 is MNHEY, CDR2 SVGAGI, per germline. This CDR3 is CASRGTGLNQPQHF. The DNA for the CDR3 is TGTGCCAGCAGAGGGACAGGGCTAAATCAGCCCCAGCATTTT.

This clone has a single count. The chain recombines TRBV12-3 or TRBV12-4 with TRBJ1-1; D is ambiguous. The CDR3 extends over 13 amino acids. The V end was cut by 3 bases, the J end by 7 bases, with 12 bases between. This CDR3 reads CASSFSRYHEAFF. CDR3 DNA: TGTGCCAGCAGTTTTAGTAGATACCATGAAGCTTTCTTT.

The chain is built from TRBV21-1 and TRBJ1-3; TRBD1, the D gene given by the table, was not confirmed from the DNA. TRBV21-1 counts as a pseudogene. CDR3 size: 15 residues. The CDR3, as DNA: TGTGCCGGTTTCCCTACAGGGGGCTTGGGAAACACCATATATTTT. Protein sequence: CAGFPTGGLGNTIYF.

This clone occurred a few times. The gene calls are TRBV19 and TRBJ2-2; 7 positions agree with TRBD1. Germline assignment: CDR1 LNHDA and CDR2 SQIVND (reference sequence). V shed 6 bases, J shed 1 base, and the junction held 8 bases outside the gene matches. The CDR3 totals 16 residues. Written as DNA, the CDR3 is TGTGCCAGTAGCGTATCCGGGACAGTGAACACCGGGGAGCTGTTTTTT. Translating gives CASSVSGTVNTGELFF.